These T cell receptor beta chains were read from a single sample in a study of CD8 T cells in Susac syndrome. TCRdb re-called the immunoSEQ multiplex PCR reads with MiXCR, one entry per CDR3 protein. The sample holds approximately 210,000 distinct CDR3 sequences, about 94% seen once. Sequences were obtained from CD4+ T cells from PBMCs. All receptors derive from a human donor with Susac syndrome. CDR3s include the opening cysteine and the closing phenylalanine or tryptophan. D genes are given only for firm matches. Some rows mark clone size as missing; the rest say once, few, many or name a class of expanded clone.

CDR3 length,J gene,D gene,clone size,V gene,CDR3 protein,CDR3 DNA
14,TRBJ1-5,NA,NA,TRBV20-1,CSARARYSNQPQHF,TGCAGTGCTAGAGCACGGTATAGCAATCAGCCCCAGCATTTT
14,TRBJ1-3,NA,NA,TRBV3-1,CASSHDSSGNTIYF,TGTGCCAGCAGCCACGACAGCTCTGGAAACACCATATATTTT
14,TRBJ2-5,TRBD1,NA,TRBV7-8,CASSFRQGQETQYF,TGTGCCAGCAGCTTTCGACAGGGACAAGAGACCCAGTACTTC
13,TRBJ1-6,NA,NA,TRBV20-1,CSASRDANSPLHF,TGCAGTGCTAGTAGGGATGCAAATTCACCCCTCCACTTT
12,TRBJ2-7,NA,once,TRBV3-1,CASSQGTIEQYF,TGTGCCAGCAGCCAGGGGACGATCGAGCAGTACTTC
14,TRBJ1-5,NA,NA,TRBV28,CASSPKYLNQPQHF,TGTGCCAGCAGTCCCAAGTACCTAAATCAGCCCCAGCATTTT
15,TRBJ1-5,NA,NA,TRBV10-3,CAITVGIRSNQPQHF,TGTGCCATCACTGTGGGGATTAGGAGCAATCAGCCCCAGCATTTT
11,TRBJ2-5,NA,NA,TRBV7-2,CASAAQETQYF,TGTGCCAGCGCAGCACAAGAGACCCAGTACTTC
16,TRBJ2-7,TRBD1,few,TRBV14,CASSRAWDSISYEQYF,TGTGCCAGCAGCCGAGCGTGGGACAGCATTTCCTACGAGCAGTACTTC
14,TRBJ2-2,TRBD1,once,TRBV20-1,CSANRGLFTGELFF,TGCAGTGCGAACAGGGGGCTCTTCACCGGGGAGCTGTTTTTT
16,TRBJ2-6,NA,NA,TRBV19,CASSPTGRSGANVLTF,TGTGCCAGTAGCCCGACAGGCCGCTCTGGGGCCAACGTCCTGACTTTC
15,TRBJ2-6,NA,few,TRBV3-1,CASSQAGAGANVLTF,TGTGCCAGCAGCCAAGCAGGGGCTGGGGCCAACGTCCTGACTTTC
13,TRBJ1-1,NA,NA,TRBV7-2,CASTWAHNTEAFF,TGTGCCAGCACCTGGGCCCACAACACTGAAGCTTTCTTT
13,TRBJ1-2,NA,NA,TRBV7-3,CASSPTGRDGYTF,TGTGCCAGCAGCCCCACAGGCAGGGACGGCTACACCTTC
13,TRBJ1-6,TRBD1,NA,TRBV6-5,CASSEDRDSPLHF,TGTGCCAGCAGTGAGGACAGGGACTCACCCCTCCACTTT
17,TRBJ2-3,TRBD2,NA,TRBV5-4,CASTTRGLAEITDTQYF,TGTGCCAGCACCACCCGCGGTCTAGCGGAGATCACAGATACGCAGTATTTT
13,TRBJ1-2,NA,NA,TRBV25-1,CASSEWAGYGYTF,TGTGCCAGCAGTGAATGGGCCGGTTATGGCTACACCTTC